This is a list of T cell receptor beta chains from one sample in a study of CD8 T cells in ankylosing spondylitis. MiXCR was run by TCRdb on the 5' RACE reads, yielding one entry per CDR3 protein. The sample includes 230,000 or so distinct CDR3 sequences, 15% to 20% seen only once; the top ten take approximately 32%. The sequenced sample consisted of blood, either unsorted or a sorted T cell fraction (not recorded which). These receptors were collected from a male donor with ankylosing spondylitis or in good health (not recorded which). Both conserved end residues are trimmed from each CDR3. Clone size appears in some rows only: once, few, many, or a class for an expanded clone.

-	TRBV29-1	TRBJ1-2	SVEAPGWGGVYP
many	TRBV11-2	TRBJ2-1	ASSPGGVSSYNEQF
-	TRBV7-8	TRBJ2-5	ASSLGGASGTQETQY
many	TRBV4-2	TRBJ2-1	ASSHLGTSGASEQF
-	TRBV7-9	TRBJ2-3	ASSLGRLAGDTDTQY
-	TRBV4-2	TRBJ2-7	ASSGDGYSSYEHY
-	TRBV27	TRBJ2-1	ASSYSDSNYNEQF
few	TRBV7-9	TRBJ2-7	ASSQTRTGHSYEQY
few	TRBV10-3	TRBJ2-1	AIRLADNEQF
-	TRBV4-3	TRBJ2-1	ASSQDRGSGKYNEQF
few	TRBV7-9	TRBJ2-5	ASSLTQGTVKQETQY
-	TRBV27	TRBJ2-7	ASSSRLAGTYEQY
few	TRBV7-8	TRBJ2-1	ASSSDGLEGNEQF
few	TRBV29-1	TRBJ2-3	SGTDGSTDTQY
many	TRBV29-1	TRBJ2-7	SVYIAYEQY
few	TRBV7-9	TRBJ2-2	ASSSIFPSTGELF
-	TRBV10-3	TRBJ2-7	AISEDRVGSAEQY
few	TRBV29-1	TRBJ1-2	SDTHGGYGYT
few	TRBV5-1	TRBJ1-3	ASSPDRGIGNTIY
many	TRBV20-1	TRBJ1-1	SASTRTLNTEAF
many	TRBV10-2	TRBJ2-3	ASSELYTDTQY
-	TRBV20-1	TRBJ2-5	SARQREAAGETQY
few	TRBV4-1	TRBJ2-1	ASSQASYRGGYNEQF
few	TRBV6-5	TRBJ2-2	ASSYIGQGTGELF
-	TRBV2	TRBJ2-7	ASTDYRGPTTKWTYEQY
-	TRBV10-3	TRBJ2-7	AISAVTSGSYERY